One sample yielded the 30 T cell receptor beta chains listed below, sequenced in a study of technical replicates of blood from a handful of donors. Method: immunoSEQ multiplex PCR; TCRdb's copy keeps in-frame clones and lacks some. The sample records some 79,000 clones, about nine tenths being singletons. The specimen sequenced was T cells isolated from PBMCs. Every receptor here comes from a human donor in good health. Some clones in this sample may be carry-over from other donors' samples.

This chain uses TRBV7-3 with TRBJ2-3; 7 nucleotides match TRBD2. The CDR3 is 12 amino acids. J was trimmed by 4 bases and V by 6 bases; bases with no gene match: 1. CDR1 is SGHTA, CDR2 FQGTGA, per germline. The chain's CDR3 is CASSAGADTQYF. The CDR3, as DNA: TGTGCCAGCAGTGCGGGGGCAGATACGCAGTATTTT. Filled out from reference TRBV7-3 and TRBJ2-3, the complete variable domain reads GAGVSQTPSNKVTEKGKYVELRCDPISGHTALYWYRQSLGQGPEFLIYFQGTGAADDSGLPNDRFFAVRPEGSVSTLKIQRTERGDSAVYLCASSAGADTQYFGPGTRLTVL.

The chain links TRBV14 to TRBJ2-3; tentatively, D is TRBD1 (6 bases). The CDR3 is 14 amino acids. From germline, CDR1 is SGHDN and CDR2 FVKESK. Trimming took 4 bases from V and 1 from J, leaving 9 bases between them. CDR3 DNA: TGTGCCAGCAGCCCGACAGGCCGCACAGATACGCAGTATTTT. The encoded protein is CASSPTGRTDTQYF.

This rearrangement joins TRBV27 to TRBJ2-3; D gene uncertain. Trimming removed 2 bases at V and 2 bases at J, with 5 bases between. Germline CDR1 and CDR2: MNHEY and SMNVEV (reference sequence). CDR3 size: 13 residues. CDR3 loop: CASSLVYTDTQYF. CDR3 sequence (DNA): TGTGCCAGCAGTTTAGTCTACACAGATACGCAGTATTTT.

The V and J genes are TRBV15 and TRBJ2-5; no clear D gene. Germline CDR1 reads LNHNV; CDR2 reads YYDKDF (reference sequence). The V end lost 5 bases, the J end lost 2 bases, and 15 bases lay between the germline ends. The CDR3 runs 15 residues. In DNA, the CDR3 is TGTGCCACCAGCGAGGCTGGGTGGATTCAAGAGACCCAGTACTTC. The encoded protein is CATSEAGWIQETQYF.

The chain links TRBV2 to TRBJ1-1, with D hard to call. Germline loops: CDR1 SNHLY, CDR2 FYNNEI. V lost 4 bases and J 5 bases, leaving 5 bases between the germline ends. This CDR3 is built from 11 residues. The chain's CDR3 is CASSVLTEAFF. The CDR3 DNA follows: TGTGCCAGCAGTGTACTTACTGAAGCTTTCTTT.

V is TRBV28 and J is TRBJ1-1; D perhaps matches TRBD1 (6 bases). CDR3 length: 13 residues. V lost 4 bases and J 3 bases, leaving 9 bases between the germline ends. Germline CDR1 MDHEN, CDR2 SYDVKM. The CDR3 DNA is TGTGCCAGCAGTTCGGGACATGACACTGAAGCTTTCTTT. Protein sequence: CASSSGHDTEAFF.

The V and J genes are TRBV11-2 and TRBJ2-1; TRBD2 is a possible D gene (8 bases). There are 16 residues in the CDR3. V was shortened by 2 bases and J by 8 bases, with 19 bases between the two germline ends. CDR1 and CDR2 (germline): SGHAT, FQNNGV. CDR3 sequence: CASSLFSGTRGHEQFF. The CDR3 region has the DNA TGTGCCAGCAGCTTATTTTCCGGGACTAGGGGGCATGAGCAGTTCTTC.

CDR3 sequence (DNA): TGTGCCATCAGTGAGGACAGGACGGCGCCCCAGCATTTT. Its protein product is CAISEDRTAPQHF. This chain uses TRBV10-3 with TRBJ1-5; maybe TRBD1 (6 bases). Trimming took off 2 bases at V and 9 bases at J, with 11 bases between the two ends. Germline CDR1 ENHRY, CDR2 SYGVKD. The CDR3 contains 13 residues.

The V and J genes are TRBV5-4 and TRBJ1-2; D unclear. Trimming took off 2 bases at V and 0 bases at J, with 23 bases between the two ends. There are 19 residues in the CDR3. Per the germline V gene, CDR1 is SGHNT and CDR2 is YYREEE (reference sequence). CDR3 nucleotides: TGTGCCAGCAGCTTAAAAAAACCGTTTAGCGATTCGGCTAACTATGGCTACACCTTC. Translated, it gives CASSLKKPFSDSANYGYTF.

V usage is TRBV28 and J usage is TRBJ1-1, with unresolved D. V lost 6 bases to trimming and J lost 3 bases, with 11 bases between them. CDR1 is MDHEN, CDR2 SYDVKM, per germline. CDR3 length: 13 amino acids. Written as DNA, the CDR3 is TGTGCCAGCAGGCCTGAGATGGACACTGAAGCTTTCTTT. It codes for CASRPEMDTEAFF.

V and J are TRBV7-2 and TRBJ2-7; no clear D gene. V lost 3 bases and J lost 5, with 14 bases in between. Per the germline V gene, CDR1 is SGHTA and CDR2 is FQGNSA. CDR3 size: 14 residues. The CDR3 sequence is CASSFPAEFNEQYF. CDR3 DNA sequence: TGTGCCAGCAGCTTCCCCGCGGAATTTAACGAGCAGTACTTC.

V usage is TRBV5-3 and J usage is TRBJ2-3, with D perhaps matching TRBD2 (7 bases). TRBV5-3 is given ORF status, its function remaining uncertain. Trimming left V 4 bases short and J 5 bases short, with 17 bases between. The CDR3 sequence is 15 residues long. The CDR3 spells CARSTDGGPGDTQYF. CDR3 bases: TGTGCCAGAAGCACAGACGGGGGGCCCGGAGATACGCAGTATTTT.

The chain has TRBV4-2 and TRBJ2-7; 7 bases match TRBD2. Trimming removed 0 bases from V and 4 bases from J; junction bases left unmatched: 9. Germline V gene lookup returns CDR1 LGHNA and CDR2 YNFKEQ. CDR3 length: 16 amino acids. Written as DNA, the CDR3 is TGTGCCAGCAGCCAAGATTGGAATAGCGGGCTATACGAGCAGTACTTC. Encoded protein: CASSQDWNSGLYEQYF.

The chain has TRBV9 and TRBJ1-4, with D unclear. CDR1 SGDLS and CDR2 YYNGEE come from the germline V gene. The length of the CDR3 is 14 residues. Trimming took 0 bases from V and 7 from J, leaving 10 bases between them. As DNA, the CDR3 is TGTGCCAGCAGCGTAGAAAGGGAGGGTGAAAAACTGTTTTTT. Encoded protein: CASSVEREGEKLFF.

V gene TRBV5-1 combines with J gene TRBJ1-5; D is possibly TRBD1 (5 bases). This CDR3 contains 15 residues. Looked up from germline, CDR1 is SGHRS and CDR2 is YFSETQ. Trimming pared 4 bases from V and 10 bases from J, leaving 21 bases between. As DNA, the CDR3 is TGCGCCAGCAGCCCAACAGGAGAAGGTGTCATCCCCCAGCATTTT. This translates into CASSPTGEGVIPQHF.

The V call is TRBV5-1, the J call TRBJ1-4; D uncertain. Trimming left V 0 bases short and J 3 bases short, with 12 bases between. The CDR3 totals 16 residues. Germline loops: CDR1 SGHRS, CDR2 YFSETQ. CDR3 coding DNA: TGCGCCAGCAGCTTGGGGCGCGGGGTTGCTAATGAAAAACTGTTTTTT. Translating gives CASSLGRGVANEKLFF. Full variable domain (rest looked up from reference TRBV5-1 and TRBJ1-4): KAGVTQTPRYLIKTRGQQVTLSCSPISGHRSVSWYQQTPGQGLQFLFEYFSETQRNKGNFPGRFSGRQFSNSRSEMNVSTLELGDSALYLCASSLGRGVANEKLFFGSGTQLSVL.

V is TRBV6-1 and J is TRBJ2-7, with 10 bases lining up with TRBD2. This CDR3 spans 16 amino acids. V was pared by 1 base and J by 1 base, with 4 bases of the junction left unmatched. Germline CDR1 reads MNHNS; CDR2 reads SASEGT. The DNA for the CDR3 is TGTGCCAGCAGTGAAGACGTAGCGGGGGGATCCTACGAGCAGTACTTC. This gives the protein CASSEDVAGGSYEQYF.

V gene TRBV7-9 combines with J gene TRBJ2-7; 7 bases align to TRBD2. Trimming took 5 bases from V and 6 from J; bases not matched to a gene: 10. The CDR3 consists of 14 residues. Germline CDR1 SEHNR, CDR2 FQNEAQ (reference sequence). The CDR3 loop is CASSGSGILGEQYF. The CDR3 DNA follows: TGTGCCAGCAGCGGCAGCGGGATTTTGGGCGAGCAGTACTTC.

The CDR3 sequence is CASKLIGGNFRQGEKLFF. Here the CDR3 DNA reads TGTGCCAGCAAGCTTATTGGGGGCAATTTTAGACAGGGGGAAAAACTGTTTTTT. This chain joins TRBV21-1 and TRBJ1-4; the table's D call, TRBD1, has no DNA check behind it. TRBV21-1 is marked as a pseudogene. This CDR3 has 18 residues.

The chain employs TRBV9 and TRBJ1-4, with a possible D match to TRBD1 (6 bases). Trimming left V 4 bases short and J 7 bases short, with 20 bases between. The CDR3 covers 16 residues. The germline gives CDR1 SGDLS, CDR2 YYNGEE. CDR3 protein: CASSSITGPFSEKLFF. DNA of the CDR3: TGTGCCAGCAGCTCCATTACAGGGCCCTTCAGTGAAAAACTGTTTTTT.

The chain is built from TRBV12-2 and TRBJ1-2; the table's D call of TRBD1 was not tested on the DNA. TRBV12-2 has pseudogene status. The length of the CDR3 is 15 residues. CDR3 amino acids: CASRLACGTGYGYTF. DNA for the CDR3: TGTGCAAGTCGCTTAGCGTGCGGGACAGGTTATGGCTACACCTTC.

The chain combines TRBV30 with TRBJ1-5; 10 bases are a match to TRBD1. CDR3 length: 13 amino acids. The V and J ends lost 3 bases and 6 bases, in that order; junction bases with no gene match: 2. CDR1 is GTSNPN and CDR2 is SVGIG in the germline V gene (reference sequence). CDR3 nucleotide sequence: TGTGCCTGGAGGGGACAGGGGAGTCAGCCCCAGCATTTT. As protein: CAWRGQGSQPQHF.

The chain combines TRBV6-5 with TRBJ2-1; 11 nucleotides agree with TRBD1. CDR3 size: 15 residues. Germline assignment: CDR1 MNHEY and CDR2 SVGAGI. V trimming: 2 bases; J trimming: 7 bases; junction bases outside the gene matches: 4. Here the CDR3 DNA reads TGTGCCAGCAGTTACGGACAGGGGGCTCAAAATGAGCAGTTCTTC. This encodes CASSYGQGAQNEQFF.

The gene calls are TRBV30 and TRBJ1-5; 7 positions match TRBD1. J gave up 6 bases and V 0 bases, and 8 bases lay outside the gene matches. CDR3 length equals 15 residues. The germline gives CDR1 GTSNPN, CDR2 SVGIG (reference sequence). This CDR3 reads CAWSVFAGGGQPQHF. DNA for the CDR3: TGTGCCTGGAGTGTATTTGCAGGGGGAGGTCAGCCCCAGCATTTT.

The gene calls are TRBV6-5 and TRBJ1-5; tentatively, D is TRBD1 (6 bases). CDR1 is MNHEY, CDR2 SVGAGI, per germline. CDR3 length equals 13 residues. V dropped 8 bases and J dropped 2 bases, with 10 bases sitting between them. The CDR3 here is CASSDSRNQPQHF. CDR3 DNA sequence: TGTGCCAGCTCGGACAGTCGCAATCAGCCCCAGCATTTT.

The V and J genes are TRBV6-5 and TRBJ1-2; D remains unclear. This CDR3 spans 14 amino acids. V gave up 6 bases and J gave up 6 bases, with 17 bases separating them. CDR1 is MNHEY and CDR2 is SVGAGI in the germline V gene. The CDR3 reads CASRPPTPEHGYTF. In DNA, the CDR3 is TGTGCCAGCAGACCCCCCACCCCCGAGCATGGCTACACCTTC.

There are a few counts of this clone. The rearrangement uses TRBV6-4 and TRBJ1-2; D is undetermined. V lost 8 bases and J lost 0, with 22 bases in between. There are 17 residues in the CDR3. Germline V CDR1 and CDR2: MRHNA, SNTAGT. CDR3 loop: CASHSRPGPTTNYGYTF. CDR3 coding DNA: TGTGCCAGCCACTCGCGCCCGGGTCCCACAACTAACTATGGCTACACCTTC.

The V and J genes are TRBV4-2 and TRBJ2-3; TRBD2 matches 10 bases. Per germline, CDR1 LGHNA and CDR2 YNFKEQ. V gave up 1 base and J gave up 5 bases; unmatched junction bases: 9. This CDR3 region has 17 residues. For the CDR3, the DNA is TGTGCCAGCAGCCAAGGTCTAGCGGGAGAGTTCCAAGATACGCAGTATTTT. This codes for CASSQGLAGEFQDTQYF.

This clone was recorded only once. The CDR3 is CASSSSGAANEKLFF. The CDR3 DNA reads as TGTGCCAGCAGTTCCTCTGGGGCGGCTAATGAAAAACTGTTTTTT. The chain is built from TRBV28 and TRBJ1-4, with D tentatively TRBD1 (5 bases). There are 15 residues in the CDR3. Germline V lookup: CDR1 MDHEN, CDR2 SYDVKM. With 4 bases removed from V and 3 bases from J, the gap between germline ends came to 12 bases.

This chain joins TRBV7-8 and TRBJ2-1; the match to TRBD2 covers 8 bases. The junction had 11 bases not matched to a gene; V was cut back by 7 bases and J by 3 bases. The CDR3 spans 16 residues. Germline lookup yields CDR1 SGHVS and CDR2 FQNEAQ. The CDR3 DNA follows: TGTGCCAGCACCCCAGAGAGACTAGCGCACTACAATGAGCAGTTCTTC. Translation gives CASTPERLAHYNEQFF.